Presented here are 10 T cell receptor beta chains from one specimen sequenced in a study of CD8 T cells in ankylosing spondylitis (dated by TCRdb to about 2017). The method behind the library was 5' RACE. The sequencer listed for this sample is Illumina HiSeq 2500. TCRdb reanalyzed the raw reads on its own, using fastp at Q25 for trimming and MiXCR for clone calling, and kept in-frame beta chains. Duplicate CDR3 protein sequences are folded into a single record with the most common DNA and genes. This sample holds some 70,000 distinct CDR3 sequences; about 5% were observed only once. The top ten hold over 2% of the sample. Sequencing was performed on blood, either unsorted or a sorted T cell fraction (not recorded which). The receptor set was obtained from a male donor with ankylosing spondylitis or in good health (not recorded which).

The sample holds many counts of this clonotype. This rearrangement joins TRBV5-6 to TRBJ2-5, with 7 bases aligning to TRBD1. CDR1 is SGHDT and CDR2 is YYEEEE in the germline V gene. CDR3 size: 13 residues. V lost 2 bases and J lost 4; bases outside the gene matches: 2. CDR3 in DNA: TGTGCCAGCAGCTTCGGGACAGCAGAGACCCAGTACTTC. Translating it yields CASSFGTAETQYF. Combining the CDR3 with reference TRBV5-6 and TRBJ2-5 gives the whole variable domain DAGVTQSPTHLIKTRGQQVTLRCSPKSGHDTVSWYQQALGQGPQFIFQYYEEEERQRGNFPDRFSGHQFPNYSSELNVNALLLGDSALYLCASSFGTAETQYFGPGTRLLVL.

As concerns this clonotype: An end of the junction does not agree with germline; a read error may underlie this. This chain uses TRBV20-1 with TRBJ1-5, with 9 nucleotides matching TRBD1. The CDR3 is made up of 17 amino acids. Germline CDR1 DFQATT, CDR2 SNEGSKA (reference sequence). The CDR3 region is CCAKGDRDFWTDQPQHF. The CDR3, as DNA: TGCTGTGCTAAGGGGGACAGGGACTTTTGGACCGATCAGCCCCAGCATTTT.

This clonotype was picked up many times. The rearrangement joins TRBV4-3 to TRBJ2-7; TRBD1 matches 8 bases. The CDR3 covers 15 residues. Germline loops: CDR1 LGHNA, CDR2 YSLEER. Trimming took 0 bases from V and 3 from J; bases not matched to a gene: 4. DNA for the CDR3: TGCGCCAGCAGCCAAGACCCGGGACAGGTCTACGAGCAGTACTTC. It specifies CASSQDPGQVYEQYF.

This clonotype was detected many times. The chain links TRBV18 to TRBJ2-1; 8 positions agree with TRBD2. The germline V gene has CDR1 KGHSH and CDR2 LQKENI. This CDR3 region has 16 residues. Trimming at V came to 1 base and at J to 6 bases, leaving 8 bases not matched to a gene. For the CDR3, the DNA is TGTGCCAGCTCACCACTCTATAGCGGGGCGAGCAATGAGCAGTTCTTC. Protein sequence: CASSPLYSGASNEQFF.

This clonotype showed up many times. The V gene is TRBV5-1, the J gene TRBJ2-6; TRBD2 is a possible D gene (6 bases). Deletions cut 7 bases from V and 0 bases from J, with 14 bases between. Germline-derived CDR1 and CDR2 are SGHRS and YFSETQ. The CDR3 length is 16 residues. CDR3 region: CASLEGFTSGANVLTF. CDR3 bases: TGCGCCAGCTTGGAGGGCTTTACCTCTGGGGCCAACGTCCTGACTTTC.

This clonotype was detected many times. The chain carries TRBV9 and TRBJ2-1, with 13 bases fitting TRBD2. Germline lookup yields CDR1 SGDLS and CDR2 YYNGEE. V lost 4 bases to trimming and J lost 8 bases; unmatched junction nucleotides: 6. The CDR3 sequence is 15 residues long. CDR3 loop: CASSTTSGGAHEQFF. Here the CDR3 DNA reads TGTGCCAGCAGCACTACTAGCGGGGGGGCGCATGAGCAGTTCTTC.

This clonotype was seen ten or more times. The CDR3 coding sequence is TGTGCCAGCACCAGAGACAGGGATCCTGAAGCTTTCTTT. Translation gives CASTRDRDPEAFF. The chain has TRBV12-3 or TRBV12-4 and TRBJ1-1; 7 bases agree with TRBD1. J was trimmed by 6 bases and V by 7 bases; bases with no gene match: 8. The CDR3 length is 13 residues.

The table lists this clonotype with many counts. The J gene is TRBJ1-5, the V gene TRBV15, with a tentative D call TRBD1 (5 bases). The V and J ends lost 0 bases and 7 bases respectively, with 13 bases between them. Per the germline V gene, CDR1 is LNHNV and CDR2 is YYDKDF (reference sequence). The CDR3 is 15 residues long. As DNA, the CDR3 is TGTGCCACCAGCAGAGATATAGGGACTTGGCAGCCCCAGCATTTT. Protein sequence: CATSRDIGTWQPQHF.

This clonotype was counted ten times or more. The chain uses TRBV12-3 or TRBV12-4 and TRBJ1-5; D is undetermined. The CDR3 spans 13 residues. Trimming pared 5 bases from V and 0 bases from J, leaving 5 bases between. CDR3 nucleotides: TGTGCCAGCAGTGGCTATAGCAATCAGCCCCAGCATTTT. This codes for CASSGYSNQPQHF.

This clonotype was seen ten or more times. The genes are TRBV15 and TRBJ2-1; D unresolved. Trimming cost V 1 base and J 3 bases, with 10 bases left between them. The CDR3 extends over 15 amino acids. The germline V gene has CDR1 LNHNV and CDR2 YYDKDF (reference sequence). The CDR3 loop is CATSRAPLDYNEQFF. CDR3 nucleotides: TGTGCCACCAGCAGAGCTCCCCTGGACTACAATGAGCAGTTCTTC.